This T cell receptor (beta chain) is drawn from a study of CD8+CD57+ T cells in acquired aplastic anemia. Turning to the study itself: On average, sorted CD4+ and CD8+ cells gave 3.2 ug of DNA. Healthy donor CD4+ samples were sequenced to a depth that averaged roughly 10 million reads. General study findings and limits: Over 25 CD8+ CDR3 sequences occurred in both the patients and the controls.

For this clonotype: Its matching antigen is unknown.

Genomic DNA, the template, was used for profiling of the TCR beta VDJ and CDR3. Each CDR3 protein is one row after TCRdb ran MiXCR on the reads. The data contain about 130,000 distinct CDR3 sequences, 48% of them singletons. CDR3 length: 15 amino acids. Germline V lookup: CDR1 DFQATT, CDR2 SNEGSKA (reference sequence). V was clipped by 0 bases and J by 4 bases, with 15 bases between them. The chain combines TRBV20-1 with TRBJ2-5; D not resolved. Sequencing input: sorted CD4+, CD8+, or CD8+CD57+ T cells (not recorded which) from PBMCs. This TCR was recovered from a human donor in good health, serving as a control. In DNA, the CDR3 is TGCAGTGCTAGAGATCGGGTCCTATCCATAGAGACCCAGTACTTC. It codes for CSARDRVLSIETQYF.